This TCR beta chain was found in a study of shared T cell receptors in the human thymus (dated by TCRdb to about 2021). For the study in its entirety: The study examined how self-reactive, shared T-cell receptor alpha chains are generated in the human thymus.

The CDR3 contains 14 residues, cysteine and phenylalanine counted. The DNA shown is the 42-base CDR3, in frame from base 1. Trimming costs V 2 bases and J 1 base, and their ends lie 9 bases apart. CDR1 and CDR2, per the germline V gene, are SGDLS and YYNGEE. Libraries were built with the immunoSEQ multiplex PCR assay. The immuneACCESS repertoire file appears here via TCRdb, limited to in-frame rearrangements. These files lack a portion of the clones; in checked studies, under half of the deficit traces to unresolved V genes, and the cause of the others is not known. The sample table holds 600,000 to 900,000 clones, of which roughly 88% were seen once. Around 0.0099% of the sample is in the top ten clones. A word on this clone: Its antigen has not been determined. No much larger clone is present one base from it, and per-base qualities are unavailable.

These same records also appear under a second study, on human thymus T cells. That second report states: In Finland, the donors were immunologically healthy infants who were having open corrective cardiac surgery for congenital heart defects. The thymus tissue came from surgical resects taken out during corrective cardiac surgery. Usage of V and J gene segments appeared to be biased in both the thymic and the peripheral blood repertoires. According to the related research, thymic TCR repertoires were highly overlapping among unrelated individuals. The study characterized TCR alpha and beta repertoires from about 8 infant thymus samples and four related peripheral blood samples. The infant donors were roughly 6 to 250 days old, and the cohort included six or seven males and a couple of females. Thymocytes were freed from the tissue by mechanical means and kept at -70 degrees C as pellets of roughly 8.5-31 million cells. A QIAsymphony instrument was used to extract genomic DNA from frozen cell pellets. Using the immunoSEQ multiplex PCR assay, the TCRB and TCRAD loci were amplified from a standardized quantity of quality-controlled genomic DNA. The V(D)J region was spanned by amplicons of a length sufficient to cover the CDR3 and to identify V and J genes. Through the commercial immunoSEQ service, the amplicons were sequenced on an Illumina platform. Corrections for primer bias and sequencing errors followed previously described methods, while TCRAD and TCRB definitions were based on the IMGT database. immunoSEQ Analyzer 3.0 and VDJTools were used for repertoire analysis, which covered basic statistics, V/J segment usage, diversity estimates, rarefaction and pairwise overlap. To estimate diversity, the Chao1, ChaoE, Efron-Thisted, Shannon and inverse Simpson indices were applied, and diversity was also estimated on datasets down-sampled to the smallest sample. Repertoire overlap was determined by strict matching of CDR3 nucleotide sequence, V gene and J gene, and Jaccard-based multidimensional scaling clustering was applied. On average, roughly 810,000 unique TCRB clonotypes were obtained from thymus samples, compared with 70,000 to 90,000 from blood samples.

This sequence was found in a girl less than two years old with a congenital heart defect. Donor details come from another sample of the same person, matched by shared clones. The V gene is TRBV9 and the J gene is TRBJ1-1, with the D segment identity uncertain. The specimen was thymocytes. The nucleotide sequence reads TGTGCCAGCAGCGTTTCGTCAGGGAACACTGAAGCTTTCTTT. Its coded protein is CASSVSSGNTEAFF.